The T cell receptor (beta chain) under discussion was sequenced for a study of blood T cell repertoires in COVID-19. TCRdb keeps only in-frame clones here, not all; method: immunoSEQ multiplex PCR. There are approximately 300,000 clones in the sample; approximately 90% occur only once, and about 6.8% lies in the top ten. Germline values: CDR1 SNHLY, CDR2 FYNNEI. CDR3 size: 13 residues. V was pared by 6 bases and J by 3 bases, with 11 bases between. This sequence joins TRBV2 and TRBJ1-2; D remains ambiguous. The source material was peripheral blood. This TCR was recovered from a woman aged 30 to 39 with COVID-19, enrolled during active disease. The CDR3 sequence: CASRPTSYYGYTF. The DNA of the CDR3 is TGTGCCAGCAGGCCCACTAGTTACTATGGCTACACCTTC.